Below, one TCR beta chain is given with its context. The sample is drawn from a study of blood T cell repertoires in COVID-19. Study context: COVID-19 samples from acute and convalescent phases originated in the United States, Italy and Spain. From T cells, B-cell-depleted T cells, or PBMCs came the material, which was cDNA or gDNA.

CDR3 length: 13 residues. Authors' analysis steps: Amplified reference gene primers provided the basis for estimating nucleated cell counts. Using immunoSEQ multiplex PCR, the repertoire was profiled, and TCRdb retains in-frame clones only, with some absent. V and J calls and clone size are copied from that table; D and trimming were computed from the DNA. The sample lists 150,000 to 200,000 clones, 88% seen once, with approximately 2.3% in the top ten. The chain recombines TRBV7-5 with TRBJ1-2; the DNA was not compared with TRBD1, the D call given in the table. TRBV7-5 is shown as a pseudogene. Sequencing input: peripheral blood. The receptor was derived from a man between 70 and 80 years old with active or convalescent COVID-19. CDR3 loop: CARSADRGKGYTF. CDR3 coding DNA: TGTGCCAGAAGCGCGGACAGGGGTAAAGGCTACACCTTC.